This TCR beta chain was found in a study of spatial heterogeneity in lung cancer. Regarding the study as a whole: One measure, the expanded intratumoral alpha and beta TCR count, tracked tumor mutation counts.

TCRdb ran MiXCR on the 5' RACE reads and lists one entry per CDR3 protein. This table has 20,000 to 25,000 distinct CDR3 sequences, approximately 4.8% appearing once. Regarding time point: sample taken at primary tumor resection. Donors were 55 to 75 untreated early-stage non-small cell lung cancer patients. Remarks on this clonotype: The target antigen is unknown.

The receptor was isolated from a male donor with early-stage non-small cell lung cancer. Sequenced material: lung tumor tissue, taken at surgery.

As DNA, the CDR3 is TGTGCCAGCAGCACCCGACCGGGACGGAGTACCAATGAGCAGTTCTTC. Residues: CASSTRPGRSTNEQFF. This rearrangement joins TRBV3-1 to TRBJ2-1; D tentatively fits TRBD1 or TRBD2 (5 bases each). Germline V gene lookup returns CDR1 LGHDT and CDR2 YNNKEL (reference sequence). Trimming cost V 5 bases and J 6 bases, with 20 bases left between them. The CDR3 has 16 amino acids.